This paragraph covers one T cell receptor beta chain sequence. With 4 bases removed from V and 5 bases from J, the gap between germline ends came to 13 bases. Germline CDR1 is SGHRS and CDR2 is YFSETQ. CDR3 length: 14 amino acids. The data were produced by immunoSEQ multiplex PCR, yet TCRdb's version contains in-frame clones alone and is incomplete. The sample lists about 60,000 clones; approximately 82% were seen once. This sample was taken from a study of blood T cell repertoires in COVID-19. Study context: The cDNA or gDNA used as material had been derived from T cells, B-cell-depleted T cells, or PBMCs.

Sequencing was carried out using peripheral blood. The clonotype was recovered from an elderly woman with acute or convalescent COVID-19. The chain uses TRBV5-1 and TRBJ1-5; the D is unclear. This CDR3 reads CASSTDGLDQPQHF. CDR3 in DNA: TGCGCCAGCAGCACAGATGGTTTGGATCAGCCCCAGCATTTT.